Below are 24 T cell receptor beta chains sequenced from a single sample in a study of graft-versus-host responses after intestinal transplantation. The repertoire was sequenced with immunoSEQ multiplex PCR; TCRdb's copy has only in-frame clones and lacks some. In the table there are approximately 22,000 clones, less than 60% of which are singletons. The sequences come from alloreactive CD4+ T cells from a mixed lymphocyte reaction culture, collected before intestinal transplant. Subset noted: CFSE-low proliferating T cells sorted from approximately six-day pre-transplant mixed lymphocyte reaction (GvH or HvG direction). The receptors come from a human patient who received an intestinal transplant.

This clone was recorded a few times. This chain links TRBV10-3 with TRBJ1-1; tentatively, D is TRBD1 (6 bases). Looked up from germline, CDR1 is ENHRY and CDR2 is SYGVKD. There are 15 residues in the CDR3. Deletions cut 10 bases from V and 9 bases from J, with 27 bases between. The CDR3 reads CATIKQGPGPRQAFF. The CDR3 DNA follows: TGTGCCACCATCAAGCAGGGGCCCGGGCCCCGCCAAGCTTTCTTT.

The rearrangement joins TRBV6-5 to TRBJ1-6; D uncertain. V was trimmed by 0 bases and J by 7 bases, leaving 10 bases between them. The germline V gene encodes CDR1 MNHEY and CDR2 SVGAGI. The CDR3 spans 15 residues. The CDR3 spells CASSYSRVSNSPLHF. DNA of the CDR3: TGTGCCAGCAGTTACTCGCGCGTAAGCAATTCACCCCTCCACTTT.

This clone was found a few times. The CDR3 reads CAIKTGTGSSGANVLTF. The DNA for the CDR3 is TGTGCCATAAAAACCGGGACAGGGAGCTCTGGGGCCAACGTCCTGACTTTC. The rearrangement uses TRBV10-3 and TRBJ2-6, with 9 bases lining up with TRBD1. This CDR3 has 17 residues. In germline, CDR1 is ENHRY, CDR2 SYGVKD. The V segment lost 9 bases and the J segment 0 bases; nucleotides outside the gene matches: 9.

This clone has a handful of counts. The chain is built from TRBV12-5 and TRBJ1-2, with TRBD1 matching over 10 bases. Germline V CDR1 and CDR2: LGHNT, FRNRAP. After removal of 3 bases from V and 6 bases from J, the junction contained 4 bases not matched to a gene. The CDR3 covers 14 residues. The CDR3 DNA reads as TGTGCTAGTGGTTTCGGACAGGGGGTTCATGGCTACACCTTC. Translated: CASGFGQGVHGYTF.

This clone was seen once. The chain recombines TRBV11-2 with TRBJ2-5; 9 bases match TRBD1. The CDR3 covers 16 residues. Germline trimming cut 5 bases from V and 1 base from J; bases unmatched to any gene: 8. Germline CDR1 and CDR2: SGHAT and FQNNGV. CDR3 in amino acids: CASSLTTGGIQETQYF. The CDR3 bases are TGTGCCAGCAGCCTAACAACAGGGGGCATCCAAGAGACCCAGTACTTC.

V and J are TRBV19 and TRBJ2-5; D is perhaps TRBD1 (5 bases). V lost 4 bases and J 5 bases, leaving 17 bases between the germline ends. In germline, CDR1 is LNHDA, CDR2 SQIVND (reference sequence). The CDR3 contains 15 residues. The CDR3 loop is CASSTGRVLFETQYF. In nucleotides, the CDR3 is TGTGCCAGTAGTACCGGCAGGGTCTTGTTTGAGACCCAGTACTTC.

This clone has only a few counts. CDR3 sequence reads: CASSLDRLANYGYTF. CDR3 DNA: TGTGCCAGCAGCCTTGACAGGCTGGCTAACTATGGCTACACCTTC. This rearrangement joins TRBV7-9 to TRBJ1-2; D perhaps matches TRBD1 (6 bases). Trimming pared 5 bases from V and 0 bases from J, leaving 13 bases between. Germline V gene sequence: CDR1 SEHNR, CDR2 FQNEAQ (reference sequence). The CDR3 extends over 15 amino acids.

The V call is TRBV7-9, the J call TRBJ2-1, with a tentative D call TRBD2 (6 bases). The CDR3 extends over 14 amino acids. V was cut by 5 bases and J by 9 bases, with 17 bases left in between. CDR1 SEHNR and CDR2 FQNEAQ come from the germline V gene (reference sequence). CDR3 nucleotides: TGTGCCAGCAGCACTGGACCTAGCGATAGTGAGCAGTTCTTC. Translating gives CASSTGPSDSEQFF.

This chain connects TRBV18 to TRBJ2-7; maybe TRBD2 (5 bases). The germline CDR1 and CDR2 sequences are KGHSH and LQKENI. The CDR3 consists of 12 residues. Trimming removed 3 bases from V and 5 bases from J, with 8 bases in between. The CDR3: CASSPRRDEQYF. In DNA, the CDR3 is TGTGCCAGCTCACCCCGGCGGGACGAGCAGTACTTC.

In its sample, this clone was seen a few times. CDR3: CASSQGTAYGYTF. The CDR3 DNA sequence: TGCGCCAGCAGCCAAGGGACAGCTTATGGCTACACCTTC. This sequence joins TRBV4-1 and TRBJ1-2, with D perhaps TRBD1 (6 bases). V was trimmed by 1 base and J by 5 bases, leaving 8 bases between them. Germline CDR1 is MGHRA and CDR2 is YSYEKL. The CDR3 has 13 residues.

The rearrangement uses TRBV27 and TRBJ1-1; D gene uncertain. Germline V gene data show CDR1 as MNHEY and CDR2 as SMNVEV (reference sequence). This CDR3 is 13 amino acids long. V shed 2 bases and J shed 1 base, with 5 bases lying between them. CDR3 DNA sequence: TGTGCCAGCAGTTTAACAAGGAACACTGAAGCTTTCTTT. It encodes CASSLTRNTEAFF.

The chain uses TRBV19 and TRBJ2-7; a possible D gene is TRBD1 (6 bases). This CDR3 is built from 14 residues. The V gene's germline CDR1 is LNHDA and CDR2 SQIVND (reference sequence). Trimming shortened V by 5 bases and J by 2 bases, and 13 bases separated the two germline ends. As DNA, the CDR3 is TGTGCCAGTAGTGGTCGACAGGCCCCCTACGAGCAGTACTTC. Translating gives CASSGRQAPYEQYF.

The table lists this clone with a few counts. The chain links TRBV11-2 to TRBJ2-7; TRBD2 matches 8 bases. The V segment lost 5 bases and the J segment 4 bases; nucleotides outside the gene matches: 7. Germline-derived CDR1 and CDR2 are SGHAT and FQNNGV. The CDR3 is made up of 14 amino acids. In DNA, the CDR3 is TGTGCCAGCAGCCCGGGAAGCGGGGGTTACGAGCAGTACTTC. This encodes CASSPGSGGYEQYF.

This clone was picked up a small number of times. The chain joins TRBV7-2 to TRBJ1-3, with D uncertain. This CDR3 spans 13 amino acids. Trimming removed 4 bases from V and 0 bases from J, with 4 bases in between. Germline CDR1 SGHTA, CDR2 FQGNSA. The CDR3 protein is CASSSSSGNTIYF. The CDR3 DNA follows: TGTGCCAGCAGCTCGAGCTCTGGAAACACCATATATTTT.

Only a few counts were recorded for this clone. The chain combines TRBV2 with TRBJ2-1, with D possibly being TRBD1 (6 bases). Deletions cut 7 bases from V and 0 bases from J, with 10 bases between. Germline V lookup: CDR1 SNHLY, CDR2 FYNNEI. This CDR3 is 14 amino acids long. The chain's CDR3 is CASTGQLSYNEQFF. In DNA form, the CDR3 reads TGTGCCAGCACCGGACAGCTCTCCTACAATGAGCAGTTCTTC. Based on the CDR3 plus reference TRBV2 and TRBJ2-1, the full variable domain is EPEVTQTPSHQVTQMGQEVILRCVPISNHLYFYWYRQILGQKVEFLVSFYNNEISEKSEIFDDQFSVERPDGSNFTLKIRSTKLEDSAMYFCASTGQLSYNEQFFGPGTRLTVL.

This chain uses TRBV9 with TRBJ2-5; 8 nucleotides match TRBD1. Looked up from germline, CDR1 is SGDLS and CDR2 is YYNGEE. J gave up 2 bases and V 0 bases, and 6 bases lay outside the gene matches. The CDR3 is 16 residues long. The CDR3 DNA reads as TGTGCCAGCAGCGTAGCCGCGGACAGGGTTCAAGAGACCCAGTACTTC. Translated, it gives CASSVAADRVQETQYF.

There are a few counts of this clone. This chain connects TRBV7-3 to TRBJ1-1, with a possible D match to TRBD1 (6 bases). CDR3 length equals 15 residues. The V gene's germline CDR1 is SGHTA and CDR2 FQGTGA. The ends were cut back, 5 bases at V and 0 bases at J, with 13 bases in the middle. The CDR3 is CASSTAGAMNTEAFF. The CDR3 coding sequence is TGTGCCAGCAGCACCGCAGGGGCGATGAACACTGAAGCTTTCTTT. Full variable domain (remainder filled in from reference TRBV7-3 and TRBJ1-1): GAGVSQTPSNKVTEKGKYVELRCDPISGHTALYWYRQSLGQGPEFLIYFQGTGAADDSGLPNDRFFAVRPEGSVSTLKIQRTERGDSAVYLCASSTAGAMNTEAFFGQGTRLTVV.

The genes are TRBV5-5 and TRBJ2-7; 9 bases fit TRBD2. Trimming took 2 bases from V and 2 from J; bases not matched to a gene: 2. CDR1 is SGHKS, CDR2 YYEKEE, per germline (reference sequence). CDR3 length equals 14 residues. CDR3 in DNA: TGTGCCAGCAGCTTCGGCGGGGGGGCCTACGAGCAGTACTTC. This translates into CASSFGGGAYEQYF.

The rearrangement joins TRBV5-1 to TRBJ2-7; the D gene is possibly TRBD2 (5 bases). Trimming removed 0 bases at V and 6 bases at J, with 19 bases between. The CDR3 is 16 residues long. Germline V gives CDR1 SGHRS, CDR2 YFSETQ. Written as DNA, the CDR3 is TGCGCCAGCAGCTTGGTAGGAACGGGTACTAGTCTCGAGCAGTACTTC. It specifies CASSLVGTGTSLEQYF.

CDR3 in amino acids: CASSHDRDYGYTF. In DNA form, the CDR3 reads TGCGCCAGCAGCCACGACAGGGACTATGGCTACACCTTC. This chain links TRBV5-1 with TRBJ1-2; the match to TRBD1 covers 7 bases. CDR1 is SGHRS, CDR2 YFSETQ, per germline. The CDR3 spans 13 residues. The V segment lost 4 bases and the J segment 3 bases; nucleotides outside the gene matches: 3.

A remark on this clone: At one end the junction does not follow the germline gene, possibly because of a read error. The identical CDR3 is also encoded by other nucleotide sequences in the sample. The gene calls are TRBV6-1 and TRBJ1-6; D may be TRBD1 (5 bases). The CDR3 has 17 residues. In germline, CDR1 is MNHNS, CDR2 SASEGT. The CDR3 DNA follows: TGTGCCAGCAGTGAAGCGTCAGGGTTGGCCTATAATTCACCCCTCCATTTT. It codes for CASSEASGLAYNSPLHF.

This clone was seen more than once but under ten times. The rearrangement joins TRBV19 to TRBJ2-2, with TRBD2 identical over 8 bases. CDR3 length equals 15 residues. Germline CDR1 and CDR2: LNHDA and SQIVND (reference sequence). After removal of 7 bases from V and 1 base from J, the junction contained 5 bases not matched to a gene. The CDR3 DNA reads as TGTGCCAGTATGCCAGCGGGGGTGAACACCGGGGAGCTGTTTTTT. It codes for CASMPAGVNTGELFF.

The CDR3 DNA follows: TGTGCCAGCAGTAACCCGAGGGAGACCCAGTACTTC. Translation: CASSNPRETQYF. V is TRBV6-1 and J is TRBJ2-5; D is undetermined. The CDR3 covers 12 residues. V was cut by 5 bases and J by 5 bases, with 9 bases left in between. From germline, CDR1 is MNHNS and CDR2 SASEGT.

The chain links TRBV6-5 to TRBJ2-7; TRBD2 might be the D (6 bases). This CDR3 comprises 15 residues. Germline V gene lookup returns CDR1 MNHEY and CDR2 SVGAGI. Trimming cost V 6 bases and J 3 bases, with 18 bases left between them. The CDR3 reads CASSKPGTYHYEQYF. In nucleotides, the CDR3 is TGTGCCAGCAGCAAACCCGGGACTTACCACTACGAGCAGTACTTC.